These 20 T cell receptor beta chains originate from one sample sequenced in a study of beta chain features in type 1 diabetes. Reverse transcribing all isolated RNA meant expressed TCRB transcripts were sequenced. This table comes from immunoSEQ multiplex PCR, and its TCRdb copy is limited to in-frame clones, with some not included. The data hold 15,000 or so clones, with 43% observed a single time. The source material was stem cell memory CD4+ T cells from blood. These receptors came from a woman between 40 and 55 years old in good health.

This CDR3 is CASMPRTASVSGANVLTF. As DNA, the CDR3 is TGTGCCAGTATGCCCAGGACAGCCTCCGTCTCTGGGGCCAACGTCCTGACTTTC. This rearrangement joins TRBV19 to TRBJ2-6, with a weak D call TRBD1 (6 bases). The ends were cut back, 7 bases at V and 0 bases at J, with 19 bases in the middle. The CDR3 sequence is 18 residues long. CDR1 is LNHDA, CDR2 SQIVND, per germline (reference sequence).

The DNA of the CDR3 is TGTGCCAGCAGACAGGGTTCAAGCGAGCAGTACTTC. Translation gives CASRQGSSEQYF. This chain uses TRBV7-9 with TRBJ2-7; perhaps TRBD1 as D (6 bases). The CDR3 consists of 12 residues. V lost 6 bases, J lost 6 bases, and 12 bases lay in between. The germline V gene encodes CDR1 SEHNR and CDR2 FQNEAQ (reference sequence).

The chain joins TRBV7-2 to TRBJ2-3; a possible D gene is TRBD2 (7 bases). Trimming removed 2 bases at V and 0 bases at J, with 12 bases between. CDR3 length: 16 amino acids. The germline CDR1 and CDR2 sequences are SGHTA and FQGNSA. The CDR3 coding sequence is TGTGCCAGCAGCTTAAGGGGGGGTGCTAGCACAGATACGCAGTATTTT. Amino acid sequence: CASSLRGGASTDTQYF.

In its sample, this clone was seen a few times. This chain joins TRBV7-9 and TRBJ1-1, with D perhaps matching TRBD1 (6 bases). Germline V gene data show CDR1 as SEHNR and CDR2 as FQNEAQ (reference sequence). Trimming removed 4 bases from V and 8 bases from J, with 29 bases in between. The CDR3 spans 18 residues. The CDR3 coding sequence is TGTGCCAGCAGCTCCCCTCGTGGGGGGCTAATGCGGGGGGAGGAAGCTTTCTTT. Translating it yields CASSSPRGGLMRGEEAFF.

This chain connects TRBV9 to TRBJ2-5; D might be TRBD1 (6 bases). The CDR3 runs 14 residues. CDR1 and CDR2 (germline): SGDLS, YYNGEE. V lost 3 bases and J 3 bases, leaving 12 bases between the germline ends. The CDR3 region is CASSATGRKETQYF. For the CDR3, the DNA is TGTGCCAGCAGCGCTACAGGGCGGAAAGAGACCCAGTACTTC. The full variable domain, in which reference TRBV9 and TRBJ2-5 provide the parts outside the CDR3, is DSGVTQTPKHLITATGQRVTLRCSPRSGDLSVYWYQQSLDQGLQFLIQYYNGEERAKGNILERFSAQQFPDLHSELNLSSLELGDSALYFCASSATGRKETQYFGPGTRLLVL.

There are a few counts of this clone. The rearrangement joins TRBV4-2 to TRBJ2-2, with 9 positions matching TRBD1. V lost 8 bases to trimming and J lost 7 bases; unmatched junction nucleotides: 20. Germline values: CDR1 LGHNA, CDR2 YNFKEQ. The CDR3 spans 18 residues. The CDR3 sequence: CASRYSHRGQGNGGELFF. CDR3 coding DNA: TGTGCCAGCCGCTACTCCCACCGCGGACAGGGGAATGGCGGGGAGCTGTTTTTT.

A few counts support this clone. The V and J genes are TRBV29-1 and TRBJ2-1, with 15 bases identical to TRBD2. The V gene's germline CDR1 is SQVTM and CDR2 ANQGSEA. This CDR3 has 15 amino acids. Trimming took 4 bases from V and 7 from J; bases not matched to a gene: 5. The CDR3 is CSVARGLAGGNEQFF. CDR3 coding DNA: TGCAGCGTTGCCCGGGGACTAGCGGGAGGAAATGAGCAGTTCTTC.

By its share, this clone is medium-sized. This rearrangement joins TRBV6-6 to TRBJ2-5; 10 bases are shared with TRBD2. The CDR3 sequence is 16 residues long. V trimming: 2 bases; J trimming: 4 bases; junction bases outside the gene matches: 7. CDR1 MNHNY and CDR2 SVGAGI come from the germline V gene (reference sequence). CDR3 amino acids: CASSYGLAGGGETQYF. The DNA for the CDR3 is TGTGCCAGCAGTTACGGGTTAGCGGGGGGTGGAGAGACCCAGTACTTC.

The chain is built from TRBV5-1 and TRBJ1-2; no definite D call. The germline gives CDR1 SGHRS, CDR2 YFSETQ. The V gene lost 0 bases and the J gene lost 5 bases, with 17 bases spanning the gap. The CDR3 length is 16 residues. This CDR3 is CASSLAPITERYGYTF. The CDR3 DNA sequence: TGCGCCAGCAGCTTGGCGCCCATAACGGAGCGGTATGGCTACACCTTC.

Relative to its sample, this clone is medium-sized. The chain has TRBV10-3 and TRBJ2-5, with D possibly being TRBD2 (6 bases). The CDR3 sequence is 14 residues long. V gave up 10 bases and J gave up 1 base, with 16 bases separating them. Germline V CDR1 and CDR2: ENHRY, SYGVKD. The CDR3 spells CATRRETLQETQYF. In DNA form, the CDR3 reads TGTGCCACACGCCGGGAGACACTCCAAGAGACCCAGTACTTC.

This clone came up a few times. CDR3 in amino acids: CASSLRRSGGTAFF. In nucleotides, the CDR3 is TGTGCCAGCAGCTTAAGAAGGTCAGGGGGCACGGCTTTCTTT. The gene calls are TRBV7-9 and TRBJ1-1; 8 bases are a match to TRBD1. Unmatched junction bases numbered 10, after V lost 2 bases and J lost 11 bases. CDR1 and CDR2 (germline): SEHNR, FQNEAQ (reference sequence). The CDR3 extends over 14 amino acids.

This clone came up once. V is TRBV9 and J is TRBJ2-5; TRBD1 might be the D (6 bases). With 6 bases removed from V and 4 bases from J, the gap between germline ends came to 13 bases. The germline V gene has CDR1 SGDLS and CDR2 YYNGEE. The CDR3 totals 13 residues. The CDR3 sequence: CASNRDLGETQYF. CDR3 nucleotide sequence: TGTGCCAGCAACAGGGATCTAGGAGAGACCCAGTACTTC.

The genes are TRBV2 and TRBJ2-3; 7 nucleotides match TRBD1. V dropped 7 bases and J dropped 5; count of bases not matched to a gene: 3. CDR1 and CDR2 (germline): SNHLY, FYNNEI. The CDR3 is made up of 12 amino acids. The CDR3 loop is CASMSGGDTQYF. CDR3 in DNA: TGTGCCAGCATGTCAGGGGGAGATACGCAGTATTTT.

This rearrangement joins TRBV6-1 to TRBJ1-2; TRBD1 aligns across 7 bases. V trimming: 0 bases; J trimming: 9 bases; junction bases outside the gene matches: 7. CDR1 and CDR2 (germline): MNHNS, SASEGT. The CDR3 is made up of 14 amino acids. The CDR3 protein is CASSEAQGGFRYTF. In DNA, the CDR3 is TGTGCCAGCAGTGAAGCCCAGGGGGGATTTCGCTACACCTTC.

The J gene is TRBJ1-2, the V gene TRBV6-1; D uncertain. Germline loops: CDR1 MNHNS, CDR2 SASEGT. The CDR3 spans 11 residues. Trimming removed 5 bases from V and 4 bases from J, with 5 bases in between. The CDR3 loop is CASSPSYGYTF. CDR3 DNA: TGTGCCAGCAGTCCGAGCTATGGCTACACCTTC.

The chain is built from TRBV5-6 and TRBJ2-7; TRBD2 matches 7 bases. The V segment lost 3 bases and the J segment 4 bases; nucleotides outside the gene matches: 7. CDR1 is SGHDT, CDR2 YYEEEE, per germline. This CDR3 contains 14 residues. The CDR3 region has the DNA TGTGCCAGCAGCTGGGAGGGACGGATTTACGAGCAGTACTTC. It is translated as CASSWEGRIYEQYF.

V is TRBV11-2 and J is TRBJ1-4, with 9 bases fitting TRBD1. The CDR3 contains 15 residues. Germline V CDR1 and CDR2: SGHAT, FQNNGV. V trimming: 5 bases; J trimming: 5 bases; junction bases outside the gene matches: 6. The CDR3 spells CASSLLTGGNEKLFF. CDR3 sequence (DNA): TGTGCCAGCAGCCTACTGACAGGGGGGAATGAAAAACTGTTTTTT.

CDR3 amino acids: CAISASPGGSSSYEQYF. CDR3 DNA sequence: TGTGCCATCAGTGCCTCGCCGGGGGGGAGCAGCTCCTACGAGCAGTACTTC. This chain uses TRBV10-3 with TRBJ2-7, with TRBD2 identical over 8 bases. V lost 4 bases to trimming and J lost 0 bases; unmatched junction nucleotides: 11. Germline values: CDR1 ENHRY, CDR2 SYGVKD. This CDR3 has 17 residues.

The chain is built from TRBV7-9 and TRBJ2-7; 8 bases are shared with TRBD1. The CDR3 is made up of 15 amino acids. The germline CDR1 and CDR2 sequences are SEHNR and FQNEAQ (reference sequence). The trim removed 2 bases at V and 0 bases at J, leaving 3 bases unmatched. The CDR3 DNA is TGTGCCAGCAGCTTAATACAGGGGGACTCCTACGAGCAGTACTTC. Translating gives CASSLIQGDSYEQYF.

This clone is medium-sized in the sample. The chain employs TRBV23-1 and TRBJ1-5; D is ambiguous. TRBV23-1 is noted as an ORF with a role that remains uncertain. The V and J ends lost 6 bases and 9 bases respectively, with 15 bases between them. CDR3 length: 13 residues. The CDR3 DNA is TGCGCCAGCAGAGACGGGGTGTGCCGGCCCCAGCATTTT. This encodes CASRDGVCRPQHF.